This TCR beta chain was found in a study of cytotoxic CD8 clonotypes in ibrutinib-treated CLL. Study information: Among patients, some 24 responded partially and 2 completely; about 14 then stayed remitted and around 12 progressed after median around 70 months. Study-wide findings and caveats: Starting clonality was above that of age-matched healthy donors and tracked circulating CD8+ T-cell counts.

Depth targeted 1 in 200,000 to 1 in 1 million T cells, averaging about 9.2x coverage per clonotype. Measured with immunoSEQ multiplex PCR; TCRdb has only the in-frame clones, and not every one. The data show approximately 320,000 clones, with roughly 67% seen just once and approximately 6% held by the top ten. CDR1 and CDR2 (germline): SGHVS, FNYEAQ. Trimming cost V 1 base and J 6 bases, with 13 bases left between them. This CDR3 has 16 residues. With regard to this clone: Its matching antigen is unknown.

The authors obtained roughly 2 micrograms of genomic DNA from cryopreserved PBMCs for TCR beta libraries. Sequencing was performed on PBMCs, taken after 36 months of ibrutinib treatment. This rearrangement joins TRBV7-6 to TRBJ1-6; D perhaps matches TRBD1 (6 bases). The TCR comes from a human donor with chronic lymphocytic leukemia. CDR3 bases: TGTGCCAGCAGCTTAGGGCCCAGGGGCACTAATTCACCCCTCCACTTT. It is translated as CASSLGPRGTNSPLHF.